This entry concerns a single T cell receptor (beta chain). The target of this receptor is not known. No much larger clonotype is one base removed from it; base qualities were not supplied. The cohort was made up of approximately 670 healthy bone marrow donors. At the time of sampling, every cohort member was nominally healthy, though immune exposures that went unrecorded were likely present. The donor tested CMV seropositive, placing the donor among the 289 seropositive members of the cohort. Each donor provided a peripheral blood sample, and peripheral blood mononuclear cells were used for TCR beta sequencing. The Qiagen DNeasy Blood Extraction Kit was used to extract genomic DNA from the blood cell samples. The data were taken from a study of cytomegalovirus exposure and HLA in healthy donors (dated by TCRdb to about 2017). Background on the whole study: An earlier analysis of 550 to 700 of the donors reported more than 250 Gb of sequence data and some 120 million unique TCR beta sequences from around 200 million T cells. An early release that covered fewer than 800 HLA-typed donors contained around 300 gigabases of sequencing data and about 93 million unique TCR sequences. Of the roughly 400 genotyped donors, roughly 85% fell in the genetic ancestry cluster associated with self-reported Caucasian donors. The aim of the study was to test whether cataloging public T cell receptors could identify signatures of past pathogen exposure. The study used immunosequencing to profile the T cell repertoires of approximately 630 subjects and linked those repertoires to cytomegalovirus serostatus. In addition to the first cohort of about 650 subjects, a separate validation cohort of 100 to 150 different subjects was used. The study combined high-throughput TCR immunosequencing, statistical association of individual TCRs with disease status, and machine learning to predict cytomegalovirus infection status. A later analysis re-analyzed previously published TCR beta repertoires from roughly 690 donors and added high-resolution HLA genotyping to study TCR occurrence patterns. Rather than using new phenotypic data, the later analysis identified candidate immune exposures from TCR beta sequences and from how often those sequences occurred across donors. An earlier analysis of around 540 of the donors applied high-throughput TCR beta sequencing to assess whether each TCR beta V gene segment acted as functional or pseudogenic. Donor age, sex, ethnicity and CMV serostatus were compiled together with the repertoire data. In a later genetic analysis, genome-wide SNP genotypes for about 65% of the roughly 700 donors were used, and that subset was treated as a discovery cohort. All discovery cohort repertoires had been generated on a single sequencing platform. HLA typing included class I and class II loci at four-digit resolution. Typing coverage differed by locus: A, B, C, DRB1 and DQB1 were typed in about 620-640 donors, DQA1 in 500 to 550, DPA1 in 600 to 610, and DPB1 in 472. Because of strong linkage in the cohort, five DR-DQ haplotypes were treated as single units for association and clustering. Across some 400 genotyped donors of the cohort, an average of about 220,000 unique TCR beta nucleotide sequences per donor were sequenced, and approximately 17% of those sequences were non-productive. Beyond this particular receptor, the publication reports: Compared with equally common non-associated chains, HLA-associated TCR beta chains in a later analysis were more clonally expanded and had lower generation probabilities. In both the original and validation cohorts, the classifier was reported to diagnose cytomegalovirus status with high specificity and sensitivity. The cohort was sequenced for TCR beta chains only, and without alpha or paired-chain data the features that could be detected were limited. Most CMV-associated TCR beta chains appeared to be HLA-restricted in a later analysis, and the HLA associations seemed to be driven largely by CMV exposure. Most TCR sequences were seen in very few donors, while some public TCRs were found in many individuals. Immune exposure information for the cohort was limited to CMV serostatus. When HLA alleles, especially DR and DQ, strongly co-occurred, TCR associations were difficult to assign to individual alleles. Linkage disequilibrium might explain the correlated functional status among segregating V segments, but an unknown experimental factor could not be excluded. Because HLA typing was unavailable for some donors at each locus, only the typed subset was used in association tests. The 87-base-pair reads could not distinguish some IMGT-functional V segments, including TRBV6-2 and TRBV6-3, so those segments were excluded. In an earlier analysis of 587 of the donors, most TCR beta V segments were observed in productive rearrangements about 87% or about 30% of the time, broadly matching IMGT annotations. Several of the top co-occurrence clusters appeared to be linked to parvovirus B19, influenza, CMV and Epstein-Barr virus, according to a later analysis. The authors suggested that the approach could potentially be generalized to other disease states and immunological phenotypes. A later genetic analysis associated a missense DCLRE1C variant with V-gene and J-gene trimming of TCR beta chains, and an independent cohort replicated the association. A group of highly shared sequence variants was considered likely to be a technical artifact of the sequencing pipeline. Three of the identified cytomegalovirus-associated TCR beta chains were confirmed in vitro to be specific for cytomegalovirus antigens. A further reported finding was that TCR beta sequences accurately predicted the HLA-A and HLA-B alleles for most subjects in the first cohort. In a later genetic analysis, fewer N-insertions in productive TCRs were reported among donors in an Asian-associated ancestry cluster than the roughly 640-donor mean. According to a later analysis, TCR association rates differed among HLA loci, with DRB1 alleles showing the most associated TCRs and HLA-C alleles showing the fewest. Because counts were too low, about 18 rarely observed V segments, including chromosome 9 orphons, were left out of the earlier analysis of approximately 580 of the donors. Roughly uniform sequencing depth across donors was assumed in presence/absence analyses, although this assumption may not hold. In a later analysis, some 17,000 TCR beta sequences were associated with specific HLA alleles at a false discovery rate of 0.05. A total of roughly 160 TCR beta chains were listed by the study as associated with cytomegalovirus.

CDR1 and CDR2, looked up from the germline V gene (reference sequence), are MNHEY and SMNVEV. V is cut by 6 bases and J by 0 bases, and the space between the germline ends is 4 bases. Reading from cysteine to phenylalanine, the CDR3 counts 12 amino acids. Only CDR3 DNA remains: 36 bases, in frame from the first base. Receptor libraries were prepared by the immunoSEQ multiplex PCR assay. A mixture of 60 forward primers for TCR Vbeta segments and 13 reverse primers for TCR Jbeta segments was used in the multiplex PCR. Amplification of the CDR3 region of rearranged TCR beta genes was performed with a multiplex PCR assay on genomic DNA. Amplified TCR beta libraries were sequenced as 87-base-pair reads on the Illumina HiSeq System. Turning to the authors' computational methods: In a later analysis, tens of millions of unique TCR beta chains were counted across the roughly 610 repertoires, and roughly 11 million of these chains were shared by at least two donors. To remove PCR and sequencing errors, raw reads were error-corrected and collapsed into unique sequences using a nearest-neighbor algorithm that merged closely related sequences. V, D and J gene segments were assigned by aligning CDR3 sequences to IMGT reference sequences. Each retained sequence needed at least a six-nucleotide match to both a V gene segment and a J gene segment. A rearrangement counted as productive if the CDR3 had no stop codons and remained in frame with V and J, and every other rearrangement counted as non-productive. Following IMGT convention, CDR3 was defined as the stretch from the second conserved V-encoded cysteine up to the conserved J-encoded phenylalanine. The earlier analysis of 500 to 650 of the donors excluded any sequence lacking an unambiguous match to a single V gene segment. In an earlier analysis of 450 to 750 of the donors, a V segment was called functional when productive rearrangements were above 56.7%, and segregating when the standard deviation between donors exceeded 5%. A statistical classification framework was built to diagnose cytomegalovirus status from the catalog of TCR beta chain sequences. V and J gene assignment, in a later analysis, came from comparing TCR nucleotide sequences with IMGT/GENE-DB human TR gene sequences. In a later analysis, CDR3 sequences and most-parsimonious VDJ recombination scenarios were assigned using the TCRdist pipeline. In a later analysis, each TCR beta chain was defined by its CDR3 amino acid sequence together with its V-gene family, and reads lacking a unique V-gene family were excluded. A later analysis removed over 500 highly shared, low-generation-probability nucleotide sequences to deal with suspected cross-contamination and a sequencing artifact. In a later analysis, a clonal expansion index for each public chain was calculated from normalized within-repertoire ranks of inferred template counts. In a later analysis, generation probabilities were computed using a VDJ recombination model fitted to out-of-frame rearrangements, and the results were checked against IGoR. In a later analysis, hypergeometric tests were used to score TCR-TCR, TCR-HLA and TCR-CMV co-occurrence, with a repertoire-size bias correction applied to TCR pairs. To estimate false discovery rates, a later analysis permuted the HLA or CMV assignments 20 times. In a later analysis, co-occurring TCRs were grouped with DBSCAN, and TCRdist sequence similarity was added when clustering was performed within HLA-allele-positive subsets. For co-occurrence clustering, repertoires with fewer than 30,000 or more than 120,000 public chains were excluded, along with roughly 5 repertoires with anomalous nucleotide sharing. The clones in this table, taken by TCRdb from immuneACCESS, are in-frame only. Not every clone is retained; where verified, under half of the shortfall comes from an unresolved V gene, and the cause of the rest is unknown. That table supplies the V and J calls and clone size; D and trimming were determined from the DNA. In this sample the table shows 150,000 or so clones, roughly 80% of which occur a single time. Approximately 2.1% of the sample goes to the ten largest clones.

Sequenced sample: PBMCs. The clonotype originates from a man aged 50 to 60 in good health and CMV-seropositive. The rearranged chain carries TRBV27 and TRBJ2-3; no D gene call is confident. The CDR3 sequence is CASRASTDTQYF. The DNA is as follows: TGTGCCAGCAGGGCTAGCACAGATACGCAGTATTTT.